One and the same sample provided the 19 T cell receptor beta chains below, sequenced in a study of T cell repertoires in cytomegalovirus infection. From the reads, TCRdb called clonotypes with MiXCR, one entry per CDR3 protein. The data contain about 280,000 distinct CDR3 sequences, roughly 21% of them singletons. For these receptors, no antigen is known. The source material was cultured PBMCs, sampled from culture after CMV antigen stimulation. These TCRs come from a human donor in good health (CMV status not recorded). Some clones in this sample may be carry-over from other donors' samples.

Ten or more counts support this clonotype. As DNA, the CDR3 is TGTGCCAGCAGTGAATACGGGACTCCTCTCCAGAATGAGCAGTTCTTC. Residues: CASSEYGTPLQNEQFF. The rearrangement joins TRBV25-1 to TRBJ2-1; tentative D call: TRBD2 (6 bases). The CDR3 loop spans 16 amino acids. From germline, CDR1 is MGHDK and CDR2 SYGVNS. V was pared by 0 bases and J by 7 bases, with 16 bases between. Drawing the rest from reference TRBV25-1 and TRBJ2-1, the complete variable domain is EADIYQTPRYLVIGTGKKITLECSQTMGHDKMYWYQQDPGMELHLIHYSYGVNSTEKGDLSSESTVSRIRTEHFPLTLESARPSHTSQYLCASSEYGTPLQNEQFFGPGTRLTVL.

V gene TRBV5-6 combines with J gene TRBJ1-4; 11 bases are a match to TRBD1. The ends lost 5 bases at V and 8 bases at J; junction bases unmatched: 8. Germline V gives CDR1 SGHDT, CDR2 YYEEEE. This CDR3 is 15 amino acids long. CDR3 protein: CASRGQGAGGEKLFF. CDR3 nucleotide sequence: TGTGCCAGCAGAGGACAGGGGGCGGGGGGAGAAAAACTGTTTTTT. Full variable domain (outside the CDR3, taken from reference TRBV5-6 and TRBJ1-4): DAGVTQSPTHLIKTRGQQVTLRCSPKSGHDTVSWYQQALGQGPQFIFQYYEEEERQRGNFPDRFSGHQFPNYSSELNVNALLLGDSALYLCASRGQGAGGEKLFFGSGTQLSVL.

This clonotype occurred a few times. The chain links TRBV10-3 to TRBJ2-7; 8 bases match TRBD1. Germline loops: CDR1 ENHRY, CDR2 SYGVKD. The CDR3 sequence is 13 residues long. V lost 4 bases, J lost 5 bases, and 4 bases stayed unmatched. CDR3 coding DNA: TGTGCCATCAGTGGGACAGGGCCCCACGAGCAGTACGTC. Translation gives CAISGTGPHEQYV.

This clonotype has at least ten counts. V and J are TRBV7-2 and TRBJ2-7; 8 positions agree with TRBD1. This CDR3 spans 16 amino acids. Germline CDR1 is SGHTA and CDR2 is FQGNSA. Losses at the gene ends were 3 bases for V and 5 bases for J; bases not matched to a gene: 12. CDR3 bases: TGTGCCAGCAGCTTCCGTCAGACAGGGGTGGTAGACGAGCAGTACTTC. It specifies CASSFRQTGVVDEQYF.

As DNA, the CDR3 is TGTGCCAGAAGCCGCACGGGCTATGGCTACACCTTC. As protein: CARSRTGYGYTF. The chain carries TRBV19 and TRBJ1-2; D uncertain. This CDR3 spans 12 amino acids. Germline CDR1 and CDR2: LNHDA and SQIVND (reference sequence). The V and J ends lost 9 bases and 4 bases respectively, with 12 bases between them.

In this sample, this clonotype turned up many times. The chain employs TRBV7-2 and TRBJ1-2, with D unclear. Trimming removed 5 bases at V and 11 bases at J, with 3 bases between. The CDR3 extends over 8 amino acids. In germline, CDR1 is SGHTA, CDR2 FQGNSA. CDR3 sequence: CASSRYTF. CDR3 nucleotides: TGTGCCAGCAGCCGATACACCTTC.

The rearrangement uses TRBV7-8 and TRBJ2-4; the D gene is possibly TRBD2 (6 bases). CDR1 and CDR2 from the germline V gene are SGHVS and FQNEAQ. This CDR3 spans 15 amino acids. Trimming pared 5 bases from V and 5 bases from J, leaving 16 bases between. The DNA for the CDR3 is TGTGCCAGCAGCCCGGGGCGGGGCGCGGAAAACATTCAGTACTTC. Amino acid sequence: CASSPGRGAENIQYF.

The chain employs TRBV6-5 and TRBJ2-5, with D unresolved. Germline V lookup: CDR1 MNHEY, CDR2 SVGAGI. V was cut by 2 bases and J by 6 bases, with 4 bases left in between. The CDR3 extends over 11 amino acids. This chain's CDR3 is CASSYAKTQYF. In nucleotides, the CDR3 is TGTGCCAGCAGTTACGCGAAGACCCAGTACTTC.

This clonotype came up many times. J is TRBJ2-7 and V is TRBV7-2; unclear D gene. The CDR3 has 13 amino acids. V lost 2 bases and J 3 bases, leaving 8 bases between the germline ends. Germline assignment: CDR1 SGHTA and CDR2 FQGNSA. The CDR3 sequence is CASSLYARYEQYF. CDR3 in DNA: TGTGCCAGCAGCTTATATGCCCGCTACGAGCAGTACTTC. The complete variable domain, with remaining parts taken from reference TRBV7-2 and TRBJ2-7, reads GAGVSQSPSNKVTEKGKDVELRCDPISGHTALYWYRQSLGQGLEFLIYFQGNSAPDKSGLPSDRFSAERTGGSVSTLTIQRTQQEDSAVYLCASSLYARYEQYFGPGTRLTVT.

This clonotype came up many times. This chain links TRBV7-2 with TRBJ2-1; 7 nucleotides line up with TRBD2. The V gene's germline CDR1 is SGHTA and CDR2 FQGNSA. This CDR3 is built from 15 residues. The junction had 12 bases not matched to a gene; V was cut back by 5 bases and J by 8 bases. The CDR3 here is CASSRGGSLGDEQFF. The CDR3 nucleotides are TGTGCCAGCAGCCGGGGCGGGAGCCTGGGGGATGAGCAGTTCTTC.

This clonotype was observed a few times. The rearrangement links TRBV30 to TRBJ2-1; 10 nucleotides align to TRBD1. The junction had 12 bases not matched to a gene; V was cut back by 3 bases and J by 4 bases. The germline V gene encodes CDR1 GTSNPN and CDR2 SVGIG (reference sequence). This CDR3 spans 17 amino acids. CDR3 nucleotide sequence: TGTGCCTGGAGCTTACGAGTCGGGACAGGGGTGTACAATGAGCAGTTCTTC. It is translated as CAWSLRVGTGVYNEQFF. Based on the CDR3 plus reference TRBV30 and TRBJ2-1, the full variable domain is SQTIHQWPATLVQPVGSPLSLECTVEGTSNPNLYWYRQAAGRGLQLLFYSVGIGQISSEVPQNLSASRPQDRQFILSSKKLLLSDSGFYLCAWSLRVGTGVYNEQFFGPGTRLTVL.

Many counts were recorded for this clonotype. The chain couples TRBV12-3 or TRBV12-4 to TRBJ2-5; 9 positions agree with TRBD2. This CDR3 comprises 17 residues. V shed 5 bases, J shed 2 bases, and the junction held 12 bases outside the gene matches. CDR3 amino acids: CASSAQPWTSEQETQYF. CDR3 coding DNA: TGTGCCAGCAGTGCCCAACCTTGGACTAGCGAGCAAGAGACCCAGTACTTC.

The chain's CDR3 is CASRPASGSRYEQYF. DNA of the CDR3: TGTGCCAGCAGGCCGGCTAGCGGGAGCCGTTACGAGCAGTACTTC. V gene TRBV6-5 combines with J gene TRBJ2-7, with 10 positions matching TRBD2. V was pared by 6 bases and J by 4 bases, with 9 bases of the junction left unmatched. CDR3 size: 15 residues. From germline, CDR1 is MNHEY and CDR2 SVGAGI.

This clonotype was recorded at least ten times. V is TRBV7-2 and J is TRBJ2-2, with D perhaps assigned TRBD1 or TRBD2 (7 bases each). There are 15 residues in the CDR3. V was clipped by 5 bases and J by 4 bases, with 14 bases between them. Germline CDR1 SGHTA, CDR2 FQGNSA. CDR3 sequence reads: CASSTQGTITGELFF. CDR3 DNA: TGTGCCAGCAGCACACAGGGGACTATCACCGGGGAGCTGTTTTTT.

The CDR3: CASSLRQGVNTEAFF. CDR3 sequence (DNA): TGTGCCAGCAGCTTACGTCAGGGGGTGAACACTGAAGCTTTCTTT. The J gene is TRBJ1-1, the V gene TRBV7-9; 7 nucleotides match TRBD1. Germline assignment: CDR1 SEHNR and CDR2 FQNEAQ (reference sequence). V trimming: 2 bases; J trimming: 0 bases; junction bases outside the gene matches: 3. The CDR3 runs 15 residues.

Ten or more counts support this clonotype. The chain couples TRBV6-6 to TRBJ2-3, with D perhaps TRBD1 or TRBD2 (6 bases each). The CDR3 extends over 14 amino acids. CDR1 and CDR2 (germline): MNHNY, SVGAGI (reference sequence). V lost 1 base to trimming and J lost 2 bases, with 7 bases between them. As DNA, the CDR3 is TGTGCCAGCAGTTACTGGGGGGCCACAGATACGCAGTATTTT. It encodes CASSYWGATDTQYF.

The chain recombines TRBV2 with TRBJ2-2; 8 bases line up with TRBD1. CDR3 length equals 16 residues. Germline V CDR1 and CDR2: SNHLY, FYNNEI. V lost 6 bases and J lost 1; bases outside the gene matches: 7. The CDR3 nucleotides read TGTGCCAGCAGGGGTGCCGGGACAGGGAACACCGGGGAGCTGTTTTTT. As protein: CASRGAGTGNTGELFF.

This clonotype was detected only a few times. This sequence joins TRBV4-3 and TRBJ2-2; 9 positions match TRBD2. The CDR3 contains 16 residues. V was clipped by 3 bases and J by 6 bases; unmatched bases: 8. Germline V CDR1 and CDR2: LGHNA, YSLEER. The CDR3 spells CASSQGLARRSGELFF. CDR3 sequence (DNA): TGCGCCAGCAGCCAGGGACTAGCTCGACGTTCCGGGGAGCTGTTTTTT.

The chain has TRBV4-1 and TRBJ2-3, with a possible D match to TRBD2 (6 bases). CDR1 and CDR2 (germline): MGHRA, YSYEKL. Trimming removed 0 bases at V and 4 bases at J, with 17 bases between. CDR3 size: 17 residues. CDR3 nucleotide sequence: TGCGCCAGCAGCCAAGAGTTTAGGAGGGTTATGCCAGATACGCAGTATTTT. Protein sequence: CASSQEFRRVMPDTQYF.